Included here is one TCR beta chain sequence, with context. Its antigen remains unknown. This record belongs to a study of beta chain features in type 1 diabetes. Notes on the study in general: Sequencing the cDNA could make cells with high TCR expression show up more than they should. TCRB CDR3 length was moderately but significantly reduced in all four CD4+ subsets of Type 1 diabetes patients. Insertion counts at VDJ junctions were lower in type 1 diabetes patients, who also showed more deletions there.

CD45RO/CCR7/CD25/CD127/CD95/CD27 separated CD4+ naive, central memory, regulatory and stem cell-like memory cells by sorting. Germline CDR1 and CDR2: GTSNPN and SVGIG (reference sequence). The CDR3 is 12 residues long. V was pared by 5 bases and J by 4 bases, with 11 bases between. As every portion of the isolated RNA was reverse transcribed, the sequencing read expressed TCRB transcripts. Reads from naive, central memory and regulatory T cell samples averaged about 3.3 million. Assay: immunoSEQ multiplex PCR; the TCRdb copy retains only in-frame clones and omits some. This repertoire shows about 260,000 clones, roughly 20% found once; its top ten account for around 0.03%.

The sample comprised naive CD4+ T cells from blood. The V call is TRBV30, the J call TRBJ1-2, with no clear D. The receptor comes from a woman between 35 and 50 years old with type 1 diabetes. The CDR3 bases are TGTGCCTGGTTGAGGCCCGGCTATGGCTACACCTTC. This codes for CAWLRPGYGYTF. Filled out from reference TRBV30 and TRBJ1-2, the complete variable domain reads SQTIHQWPATLVQPVGSPLSLECTVEGTSNPNLYWYRQAAGRGLQLLFYSVGIGQISSEVPQNLSASRPQDRQFILSSKKLLLSDSGFYLCAWLRPGYGYTFGSGTRLTVV.